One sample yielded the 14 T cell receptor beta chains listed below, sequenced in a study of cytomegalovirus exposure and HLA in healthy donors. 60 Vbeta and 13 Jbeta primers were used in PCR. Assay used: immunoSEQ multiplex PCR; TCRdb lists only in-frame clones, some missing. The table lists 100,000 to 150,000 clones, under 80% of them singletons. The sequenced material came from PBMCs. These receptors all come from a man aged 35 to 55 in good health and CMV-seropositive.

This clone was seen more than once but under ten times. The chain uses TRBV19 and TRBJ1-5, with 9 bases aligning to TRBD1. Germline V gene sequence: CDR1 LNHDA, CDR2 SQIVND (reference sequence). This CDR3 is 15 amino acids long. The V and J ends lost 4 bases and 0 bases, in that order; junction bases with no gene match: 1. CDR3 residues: CASSRTGDSNQPQHF. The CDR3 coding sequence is TGTGCCAGTAGTAGGACAGGGGATAGCAATCAGCCCCAGCATTTT.

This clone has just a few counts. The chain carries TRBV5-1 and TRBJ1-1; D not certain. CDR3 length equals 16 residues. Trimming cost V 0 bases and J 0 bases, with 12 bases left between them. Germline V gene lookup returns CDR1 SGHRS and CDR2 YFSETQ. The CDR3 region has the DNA TGCGCCAGCAGCTTGGTAGGCGGCAGAATGAACACTGAAGCTTTCTTT. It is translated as CASSLVGGRMNTEAFF.

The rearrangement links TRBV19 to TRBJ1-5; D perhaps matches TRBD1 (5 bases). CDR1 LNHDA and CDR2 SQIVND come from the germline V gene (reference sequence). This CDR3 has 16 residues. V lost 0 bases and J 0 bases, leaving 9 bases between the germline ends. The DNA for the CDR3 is TGTGCCAGTAGTATAGACGACAGTTATAGCAATCAGCCCCAGCATTTT. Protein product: CASSIDDSYSNQPQHF.

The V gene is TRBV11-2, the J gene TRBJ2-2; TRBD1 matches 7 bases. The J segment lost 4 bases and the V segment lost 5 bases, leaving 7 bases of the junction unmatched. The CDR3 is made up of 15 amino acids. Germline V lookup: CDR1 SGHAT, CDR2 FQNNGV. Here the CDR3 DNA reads TGTGCCAGCAGCCCGGGGACAGTACGCACCGGGGAGCTGTTTTTT. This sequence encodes CASSPGTVRTGELFF.

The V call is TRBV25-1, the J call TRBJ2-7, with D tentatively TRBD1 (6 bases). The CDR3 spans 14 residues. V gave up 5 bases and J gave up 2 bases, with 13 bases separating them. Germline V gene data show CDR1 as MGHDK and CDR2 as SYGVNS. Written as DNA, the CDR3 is TGTGCCAGCAGTAAAACAGGGCTCACCTACGAGCAGTACTTC. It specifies CASSKTGLTYEQYF.

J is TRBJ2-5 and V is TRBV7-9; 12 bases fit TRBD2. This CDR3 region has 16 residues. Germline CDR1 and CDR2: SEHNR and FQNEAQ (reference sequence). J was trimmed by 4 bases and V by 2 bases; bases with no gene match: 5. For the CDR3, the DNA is TGTGCCAGCAGCTTACACCAGACTAGCGGGGGAGAGACCCAGTACTTC. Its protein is CASSLHQTSGGETQYF.

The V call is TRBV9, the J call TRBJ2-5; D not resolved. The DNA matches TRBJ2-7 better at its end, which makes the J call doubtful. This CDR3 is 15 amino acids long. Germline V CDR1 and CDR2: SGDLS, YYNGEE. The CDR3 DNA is TGTGCCAGCAGCGTAGGAGCACTACCCGGTCGCGAGCAGTACTTC. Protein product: CASSVGALPGREQYF.

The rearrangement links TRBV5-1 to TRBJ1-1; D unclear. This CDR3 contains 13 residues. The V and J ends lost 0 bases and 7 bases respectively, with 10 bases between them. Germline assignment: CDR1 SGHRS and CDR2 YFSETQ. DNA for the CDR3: TGCGCCAGCAGCTTGGAACTTAAAATTGAAGCTTTCTTT. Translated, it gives CASSLELKIEAFF. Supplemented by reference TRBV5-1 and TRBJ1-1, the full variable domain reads KAGVTQTPRYLIKTRGQQVTLSCSPISGHRSVSWYQQTPGQGLQFLFEYFSETQRNKGNFPGRFSGRQFSNSRSEMNVSTLELGDSALYLCASSLELKIEAFFGQGTRLTVV.

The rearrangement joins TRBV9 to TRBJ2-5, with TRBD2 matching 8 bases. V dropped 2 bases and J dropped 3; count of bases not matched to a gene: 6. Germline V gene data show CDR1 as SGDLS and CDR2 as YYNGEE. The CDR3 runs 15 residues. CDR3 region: CASSVFAGGKETQYF. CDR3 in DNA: TGTGCCAGCAGCGTTTTTGCGGGAGGAAAAGAGACCCAGTACTTC.

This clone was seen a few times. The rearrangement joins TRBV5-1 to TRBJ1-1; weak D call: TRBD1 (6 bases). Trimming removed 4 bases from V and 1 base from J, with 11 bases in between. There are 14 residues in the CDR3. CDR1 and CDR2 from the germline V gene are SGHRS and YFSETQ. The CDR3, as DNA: TGCGCCAGCAGCGTAGACAGGAGGAACACTGAAGCTTTCTTT. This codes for CASSVDRRNTEAFF.

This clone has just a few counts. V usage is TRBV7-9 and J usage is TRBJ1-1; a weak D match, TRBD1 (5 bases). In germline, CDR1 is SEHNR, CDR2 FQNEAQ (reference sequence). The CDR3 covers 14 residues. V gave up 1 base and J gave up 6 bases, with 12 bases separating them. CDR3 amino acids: CASSLGGERSEAFF. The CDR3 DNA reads TGTGCCAGCAGCTTAGGGGGCGAGCGCTCTGAAGCTTTCTTT.

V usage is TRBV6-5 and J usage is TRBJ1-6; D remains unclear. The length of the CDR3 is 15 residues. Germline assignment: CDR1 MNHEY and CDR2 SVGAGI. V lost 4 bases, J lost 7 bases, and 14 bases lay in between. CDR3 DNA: TGTGCCAGCAGTTCCCGGAGGCAGGCGAATTCACCCCTCCACTTT. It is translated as CASSSRRQANSPLHF.

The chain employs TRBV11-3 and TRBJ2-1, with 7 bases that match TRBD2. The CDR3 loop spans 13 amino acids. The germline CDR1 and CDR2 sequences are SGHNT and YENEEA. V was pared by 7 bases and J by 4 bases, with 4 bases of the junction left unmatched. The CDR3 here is CASTERGYNEQFF. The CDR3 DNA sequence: TGTGCCAGCACCGAGCGGGGTTACAATGAGCAGTTCTTC. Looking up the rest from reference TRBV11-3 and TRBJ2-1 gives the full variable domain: EAGVVQSPRYKIIEKKQPVAFWCNPISGHNTLYWYLQNLGQGPELLIRYENEEAVDDSQLPKDRFSAERLKGVDSTLKIQPAELGDSAVYLCASTERGYNEQFFGPGTRLTVL.

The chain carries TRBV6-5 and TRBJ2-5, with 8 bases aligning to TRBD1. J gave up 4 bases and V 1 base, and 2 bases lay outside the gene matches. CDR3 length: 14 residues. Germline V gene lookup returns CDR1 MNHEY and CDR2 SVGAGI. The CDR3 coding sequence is TGTGCCAGCAGTTACTTCGACAGGGGAGAGACCCAGTACTTC. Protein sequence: CASSYFDRGETQYF.